The 30 T cell receptor beta chains in this list originate from one sample, sequenced in a study of T-cell memory formation after mild COVID-19. From the 5' RACE reads, TCRdb called clonotypes with MiXCR, one entry per CDR3 protein. The repertoire holds hundreds of thousands of distinct CDR3 sequences, with about 20% as singletons. The specimen sequenced was PBMCs or a T cell subset sorted from them (not recorded which). The source of these receptors is a man between 18 and 35 years old who had mild COVID-19 (a few samples of this study predate the infection). Cell type and time point are not known.

This clonotype was recorded a few times. This sequence joins TRBV7-2 and TRBJ2-5; weak D call: TRBD2 (5 bases). The V end was cut by 2 bases, the J end by 2 bases, with 9 bases between. The CDR3 extends over 14 amino acids. Germline CDR1 and CDR2: SGHTA and FQGNSA. The CDR3 nucleotides are TGTGCCAGCAGCTTAAGACGGACTCAAGAGACCCAGTACTTC. This translates into CASSLRRTQETQYF.

This clonotype was recorded at least ten times. The V gene is TRBV29-1, the J gene TRBJ2-2, with 11 bases that match TRBD2. Germline V gives CDR1 SQVTM, CDR2 ANQGSEA. There are 16 residues in the CDR3. Trimming cost V 6 bases and J 1 base; bases outside gene matches: 7. CDR3 amino acids: CSVRSTSGGNTGELFF. The CDR3 DNA follows: TGCAGCGTCCGGTCCACTAGCGGGGGGAACACCGGGGAGCTGTTTTTT.

This clonotype was counted between two and nine times. The V gene is TRBV4-3, the J gene TRBJ2-3; tentative D call: TRBD2 (7 bases). The CDR3 is made up of 16 amino acids. Per the germline V gene, CDR1 is LGHNA and CDR2 is YSLEER. V lost 0 bases, J lost 6 bases, and 16 bases lay in between. The CDR3 is CASSQDVRGGSDTQYF. CDR3 DNA sequence: TGCGCCAGCAGCCAAGATGTGAGGGGGGGCTCGGATACGCAGTATTTT.

This chain's CDR3 is CSVGQGDYGYTF. The CDR3 region has the DNA TGCAGTGTTGGACAGGGGGACTATGGCTACACCTTC. J is TRBJ1-2 and V is TRBV20-1; 10 nucleotides line up with TRBD1. CDR1 and CDR2 (germline): DFQATT, SNEGSKA (reference sequence). This CDR3 is 12 amino acids long. Trimming at V came to 7 bases and at J to 3 bases, leaving 2 bases not matched to a gene.

The chain employs TRBV29-1 and TRBJ2-3; D is perhaps TRBD1 (5 bases). Trimming shortened V by 6 bases and J by 0 bases, and 10 bases separated the two germline ends. This CDR3 has 13 amino acids. Germline-derived CDR1 and CDR2 are SQVTM and ANQGSEA. CDR3 coding DNA: TGCAGCGTAGGACATGCTAGCACAGATACGCAGTATTTT. The encoded protein is CSVGHASTDTQYF.

This chain links TRBV12-3 or TRBV12-4 with TRBJ1-1; D gene ambiguous. The CDR3 consists of 11 residues. V was cut by 5 bases and J by 6 bases, with 7 bases left in between. The DNA for the CDR3 is TGTGCCAGCAGTAGATCCGCTGAAGCTTTCTTT. It encodes CASSRSAEAFF.

This clonotype was observed many times. The chain joins TRBV12-3 or TRBV12-4 to TRBJ1-1, with 7 bases that match TRBD1. J gave up 4 bases and V 6 bases, and 5 bases lay outside the gene matches. The CDR3 loop spans 13 amino acids. This CDR3 is CASRRGLSTEAFF. CDR3 coding DNA: TGTGCCAGCAGAAGGGGGCTGAGCACTGAAGCTTTCTTT.

The V call is TRBV7-2, the J call TRBJ1-3, with 8 bases matching TRBD1. Losses at the gene ends were 7 bases for V and 4 bases for J; bases not matched to a gene: 6. This CDR3 is built from 14 residues. CDR1 SGHTA and CDR2 FQGNSA come from the germline V gene. Here the CDR3 DNA reads TGTGCCAGCACCCAGAGACAGGGGGGAAACACCATATATTTT. Translation: CASTQRQGGNTIYF.

This clonotype showed up many times. The chain carries TRBV27 and TRBJ2-7, with 7 bases matching TRBD2. This CDR3 contains 15 residues. V shed 2 bases, J shed 5 bases, and the junction held 9 bases outside the gene matches. In germline, CDR1 is MNHEY, CDR2 SMNVEV (reference sequence). The CDR3 here is CASSLRPGGLDEQYF. The CDR3 bases are TGTGCCAGCAGTTTAAGACCGGGGGGTTTGGACGAGCAGTACTTC.

The chain joins TRBV5-1 to TRBJ2-4; D perhaps matches TRBD2 (5 bases). Germline CDR1 and CDR2: SGHRS and YFSETQ. Trimming left V 5 bases short and J 0 bases short, with 18 bases between. CDR3 size: 17 residues. Written as DNA, the CDR3 is TGCGCCAGCAGTCCGTCGGGGTTTCAGGTAGCCAAAAACATTCAGTACTTC. Its protein is CASSPSGFQVAKNIQYF.

This clonotype turned up a few times. This chain joins TRBV4-3 and TRBJ2-2, with D uncertain. Deletions cut 0 bases from V and 4 bases from J, with 6 bases between. Germline V lookup: CDR1 LGHNA, CDR2 YSLEER. The CDR3 totals 14 residues. The CDR3 region has the DNA TGCGCCAGCAGCCAAGAACAGCTCACCGGGGAGCTGTTTTTT. It translates to CASSQEQLTGELFF.

This clonotype was detected many times. The V gene is TRBV29-1, the J gene TRBJ1-1, with 7 bases lining up with TRBD1. The trim removed 3 bases at V and 6 bases at J, leaving 7 bases unmatched. CDR1 is SQVTM, CDR2 ANQGSEA, per germline. The CDR3 is 13 residues long. The CDR3 is CSVETGNSAEAFF. The CDR3 bases are TGCAGCGTTGAGACAGGGAATTCAGCTGAAGCTTTCTTT.

The sample holds many counts of this clonotype. The chain links TRBV12-3 or TRBV12-4 to TRBJ1-3, with 10 bases matching TRBD1. The trim removed 7 bases at V and 2 bases at J, leaving 8 bases unmatched. The CDR3 length is 16 residues. The CDR3, as DNA: TGTGCCAGCAAGGACAGGGGGGTTTTCACTGGAAACACCATATATTTT. Translation: CASKDRGVFTGNTIYF.

This clonotype was counted between two and nine times. V usage is TRBV7-2 and J usage is TRBJ2-3, with D perhaps matching TRBD1 (5 bases). V was pared by 6 bases and J by 4 bases, with 11 bases between. This CDR3 has 13 amino acids. CDR1 and CDR2 from the germline V gene are SGHTA and FQGNSA. CDR3 coding DNA: TGTGCCAGCAGTCTTTGGGGCTCAGATACGCAGTATTTT. This translates into CASSLWGSDTQYF.

In regard to this clonotype: Mismatch with germline at one junction end may stem from a read error. The rearrangement joins TRBV20-1 to TRBJ1-5, with TRBD1 as a possible D gene (6 bases). In germline, CDR1 is DFQATT, CDR2 SNEGSKA (reference sequence). CDR3 size: 14 residues. The CDR3 loop is CSANRDIGNQPQNF. The DNA for the CDR3 is TGCAGTGCTAACCGGGACATAGGCAATCAGCCCCAGAATTTT.

The chain carries TRBV7-2 and TRBJ1-5, with a tentative D call TRBD1 (5 bases). The CDR3 spans 16 residues. Germline V gene data show CDR1 as SGHTA and CDR2 as FQGNSA. V was shortened by 5 bases and J by 3 bases, with 17 bases between the two germline ends. The CDR3 DNA reads TGTGCCAGCAGCCAGAGAGCAGGGATGACCAATCAGCCCCAGCATTTT. Its protein product is CASSQRAGMTNQPQHF.

This clonotype was recorded a few times. CDR3 residues: CASSDSTYEQYV. In nucleotides, the CDR3 is TGTGCCAGCAGCGACAGTACATACGAGCAGTACGTC. The chain links TRBV28 to TRBJ2-7; tentative D call: TRBD1 (5 bases). The CDR3 is 12 residues long. V lost 6 bases and J 4 bases, leaving 10 bases between the germline ends. CDR1 is MDHEN, CDR2 SYDVKM, per germline.

The V call is TRBV7-2, the J call TRBJ1-5, with a weak D call TRBD1 (6 bases). V was trimmed by 5 bases and J by 7 bases, leaving 12 bases between them. This CDR3 contains 13 residues. The germline V gene has CDR1 SGHTA and CDR2 FQGNSA. Here the CDR3 reads CASSRDNGQPQHF. The CDR3 DNA reads TGTGCCAGCAGCCGGGACAACGGGCAGCCCCAGCATTTT. The full variable domain, its missing parts supplied by reference TRBV7-2 and TRBJ1-5, is GAGVSQSPSNKVTEKGKDVELRCDPISGHTALYWYRQSLGQGLEFLIYFQGNSAPDKSGLPSDRFSAERTGGSVSTLTIQRTQQEDSAVYLCASSRDNGQPQHFGDGTRLSIL.

The chain has TRBV6-4 and TRBJ1-1; tentative D call: TRBD1 (5 bases). There are 13 residues in the CDR3. Germline V gives CDR1 MRHNA, CDR2 SNTAGT. V was shortened by 4 bases and J by 3 bases, with 9 bases between the two germline ends. CDR3: CASSARGDTEAFF. CDR3 sequence (DNA): TGTGCCAGCAGTGCCCGGGGGGACACTGAAGCTTTCTTT.

This chain joins TRBV20-1 and TRBJ1-1; D is unclear. The CDR3 covers 13 residues. Trimming stripped 6 bases from V and 0 bases from J, with 11 bases between. In germline, CDR1 is DFQATT, CDR2 SNEGSKA (reference sequence). CDR3 nucleotide sequence: TGCAGTGCCCCTTACCAGTTGAACACTGAAGCTTTCTTT. Protein sequence: CSAPYQLNTEAFF.

There are a few counts of this clonotype. The chain joins TRBV6-2 or TRBV6-3 to TRBJ2-7, with D possibly matching TRBD2 (6 bases). V lost 5 bases and J lost 5, with 19 bases in between. This CDR3 is built from 15 residues. Germline V gene data show CDR1 as MNHEY and CDR2 as SVGEGT. Here the CDR3 DNA reads TGTGCCAGCAGTCGCGGGACCCTCCCTCCGGACGAGCAGTACGTC. Translated: CASSRGTLPPDEQYV.

At least ten counts were recorded for this clonotype. The chain joins TRBV14 to TRBJ2-1, with D possibly matching TRBD2 (5 bases). The CDR3 is 14 residues long. The germline CDR1 and CDR2 sequences are SGHDN and FVKESK. The V and J ends lost 3 bases and 0 bases respectively, with 6 bases between them. CDR3 in amino acids: CASSQGSSYNEQFF. The CDR3 DNA reads as TGTGCCAGCAGCCAGGGGAGCTCCTACAATGAGCAGTTCTTC.

There are a few counts of this clonotype. V is TRBV27 and J is TRBJ2-1; 8 positions match TRBD2. J gave up 7 bases and V 2 bases, and 7 bases lay outside the gene matches. CDR1 is MNHEY and CDR2 is SMNVEV in the germline V gene (reference sequence). The CDR3 extends over 15 amino acids. CDR3: CASSLAGGGVNEQFF. CDR3 sequence (DNA): TGTGCCAGCAGTTTAGCCGGGGGGGGTGTTAATGAGCAGTTCTTC.

The rearrangement joins TRBV5-1 to TRBJ2-3; 7 bases align to TRBD1. The V segment lost 5 bases and the J segment 0 bases; nucleotides outside the gene matches: 9. The CDR3 has 16 amino acids. CDR1 SGHRS and CDR2 YFSETQ come from the germline V gene. The chain's CDR3 is CASRSLGQLSTDTQYF. CDR3 coding DNA: TGCGCCAGCAGGTCCCTGGGACAGCTAAGCACAGATACGCAGTATTTT.

This clonotype was observed a handful of times. The chain links TRBV4-1 to TRBJ1-6; 11 bases fit TRBD1. Germline loops: CDR1 MGHRA, CDR2 YSYEKL. The CDR3 covers 18 residues. V trimming: 0 bases; J trimming: 10 bases; junction bases outside the gene matches: 11. The CDR3, as DNA: TGCGCCAGCAGCCAAGATTCTTTAGGGGACAGGGGGATATCACCCCTCCACTTT. Translation: CASSQDSLGDRGISPLHF.

V is TRBV27 and J is TRBJ2-7; D might be TRBD1 (6 bases). The CDR3 is made up of 14 amino acids. Trimming cost V 0 bases and J 4 bases, with 10 bases left between them. Germline CDR1 reads MNHEY; CDR2 reads SMNVEV (reference sequence). The CDR3 coding sequence is TGTGCCAGCAGTTTATCGGTCAGGGGTTACGAGCAGTACTTC. This sequence encodes CASSLSVRGYEQYF.

The CDR3 region is CAIATASNTEAFF. The CDR3 region has the DNA TGTGCCATCGCTACCGCGTCGAACACTGAAGCTTTCTTT. J is TRBJ1-1 and V is TRBV24-1; D remains unclear. Germline V gene data show CDR1 as KGHDR and CDR2 as SFDVKD. V was pared by 11 bases and J by 1 base, with 13 bases between. This CDR3 region has 13 residues.

There are a few counts of this clonotype. The chain joins TRBV15 to TRBJ1-6, with D perhaps TRBD1 (6 bases). The V end lost 3 bases, the J end lost 8 bases, and 14 bases lay between the germline ends. This CDR3 region has 15 residues. Germline loops: CDR1 LNHNV, CDR2 YYDKDF (reference sequence). The chain's CDR3 is CATSSQTGRYSPLHF. The CDR3 nucleotides read TGTGCCACCAGCAGCCAGACAGGACGGTATTCACCCCTCCACTTT.

The chain carries TRBV5-1 and TRBJ1-5, with D possibly being TRBD1 (5 bases). Per germline, CDR1 SGHRS and CDR2 YFSETQ. This CDR3 comprises 15 residues. V gave up 0 bases and J gave up 5 bases, with 12 bases separating them. CDR3 sequence (DNA): TGCGCCAGCAGCTTGGAAGGGACTGAATATCAGCCCCAGCATTTT. It codes for CASSLEGTEYQPQHF. Looking up the rest from reference TRBV5-1 and TRBJ1-5 gives the full variable domain: KAGVTQTPRYLIKTRGQQVTLSCSPISGHRSVSWYQQTPGQGLQFLFEYFSETQRNKGNFPGRFSGRQFSNSRSEMNVSTLELGDSALYLCASSLEGTEYQPQHFGDGTRLSIL.

V usage is TRBV6-1 and J usage is TRBJ2-7; TRBD2 agrees at 7 bases. This CDR3 region has 13 residues. The V segment lost 3 bases and the J segment 6 bases; nucleotides outside the gene matches: 5. Germline CDR1 MNHNS, CDR2 SASEGT. CDR3 sequence reads: CASSDRQRGEQYV. CDR3 in DNA: TGTGCCAGCAGTGACCGGCAGCGGGGCGAGCAGTACGTC.